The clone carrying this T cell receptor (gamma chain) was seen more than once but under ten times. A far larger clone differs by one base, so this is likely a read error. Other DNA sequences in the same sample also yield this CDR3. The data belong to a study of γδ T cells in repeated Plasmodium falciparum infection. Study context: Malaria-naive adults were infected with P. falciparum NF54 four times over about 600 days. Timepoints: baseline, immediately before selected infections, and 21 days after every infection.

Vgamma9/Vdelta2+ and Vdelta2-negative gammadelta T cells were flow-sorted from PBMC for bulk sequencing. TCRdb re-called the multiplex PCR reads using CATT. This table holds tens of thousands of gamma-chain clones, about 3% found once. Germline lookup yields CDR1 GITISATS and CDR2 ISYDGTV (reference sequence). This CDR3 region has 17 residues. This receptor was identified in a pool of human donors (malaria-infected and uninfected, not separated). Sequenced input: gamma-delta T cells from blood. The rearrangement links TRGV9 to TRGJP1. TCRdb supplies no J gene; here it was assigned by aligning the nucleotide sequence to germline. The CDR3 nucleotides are TGTGCCCTGTGGGAGCCCCGAACTTATACCACTGGTTGGTTCAAGATATTT. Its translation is CALWEPRTYTTGWFKIF.